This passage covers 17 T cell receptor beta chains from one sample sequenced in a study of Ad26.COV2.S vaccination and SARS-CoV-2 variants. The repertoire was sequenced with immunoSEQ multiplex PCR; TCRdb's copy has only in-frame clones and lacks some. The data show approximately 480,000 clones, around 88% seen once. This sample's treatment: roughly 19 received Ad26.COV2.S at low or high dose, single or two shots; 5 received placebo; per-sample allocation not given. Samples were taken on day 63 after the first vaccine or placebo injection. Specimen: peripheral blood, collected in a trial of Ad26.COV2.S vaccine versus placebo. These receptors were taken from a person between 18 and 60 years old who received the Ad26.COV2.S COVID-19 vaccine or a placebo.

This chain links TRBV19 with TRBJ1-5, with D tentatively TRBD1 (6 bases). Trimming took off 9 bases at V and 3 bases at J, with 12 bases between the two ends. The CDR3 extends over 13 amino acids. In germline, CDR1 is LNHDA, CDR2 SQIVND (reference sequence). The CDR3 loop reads CASAGQYNQPQHF. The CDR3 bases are TGTGCCAGCGCAGGACAGTACAATCAGCCCCAGCATTTT.

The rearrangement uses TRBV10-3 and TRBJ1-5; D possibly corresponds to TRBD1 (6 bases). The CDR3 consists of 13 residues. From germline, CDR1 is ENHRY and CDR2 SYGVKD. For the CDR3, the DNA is TGTGCTATAGGACAGCTTAGCAATCAGCCCCAGCATTTT. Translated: CAIGQLSNQPQHF.

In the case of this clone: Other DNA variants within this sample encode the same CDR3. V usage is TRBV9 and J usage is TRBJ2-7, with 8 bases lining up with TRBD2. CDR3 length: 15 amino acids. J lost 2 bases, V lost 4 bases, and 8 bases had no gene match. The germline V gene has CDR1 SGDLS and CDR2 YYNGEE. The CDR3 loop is CASSPGLAGTYEQYF. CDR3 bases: TGTGCCAGCAGCCCAGGACTAGCTGGAACCTACGAGCAGTACTTC. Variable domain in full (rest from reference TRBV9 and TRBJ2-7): DSGVTQTPKHLITATGQRVTLRCSPRSGDLSVYWYQQSLDQGLQFLIQYYNGEERAKGNILERFSAQQFPDLHSELNLSSLELGDSALYFCASSPGLAGTYEQYFGPGTRLTVT.

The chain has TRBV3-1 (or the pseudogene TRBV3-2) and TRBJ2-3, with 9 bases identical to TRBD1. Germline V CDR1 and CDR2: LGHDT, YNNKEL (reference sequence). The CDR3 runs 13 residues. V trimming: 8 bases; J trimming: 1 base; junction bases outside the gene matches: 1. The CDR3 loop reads CASWDRGTDTQYF. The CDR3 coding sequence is TGTGCCAGCTGGGACAGGGGCACAGATACGCAGTATTTT.

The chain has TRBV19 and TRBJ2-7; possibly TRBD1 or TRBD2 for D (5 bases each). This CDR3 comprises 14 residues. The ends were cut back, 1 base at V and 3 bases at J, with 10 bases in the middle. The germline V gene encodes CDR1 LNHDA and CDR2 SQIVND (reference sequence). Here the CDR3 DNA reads TGTGCCAGTAGTATAGTGTCAGGGAGCTACGAGCAGTACTTC. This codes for CASSIVSGSYEQYF.

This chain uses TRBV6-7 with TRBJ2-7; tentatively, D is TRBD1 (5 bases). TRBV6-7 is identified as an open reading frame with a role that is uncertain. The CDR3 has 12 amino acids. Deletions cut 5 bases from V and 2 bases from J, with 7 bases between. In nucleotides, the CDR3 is TGTGCCAGCAGTGGGGCGCCCTACGAGCAGTACTTC. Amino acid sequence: CASSGAPYEQYF.

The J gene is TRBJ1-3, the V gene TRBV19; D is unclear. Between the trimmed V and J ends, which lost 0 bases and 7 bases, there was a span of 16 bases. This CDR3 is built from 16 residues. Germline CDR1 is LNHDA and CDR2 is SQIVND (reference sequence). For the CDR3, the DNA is TGTGCCAGTAGTATAGAAGCCGGACTGCTCGGGAACACCATATATTTT. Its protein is CASSIEAGLLGNTIYF.

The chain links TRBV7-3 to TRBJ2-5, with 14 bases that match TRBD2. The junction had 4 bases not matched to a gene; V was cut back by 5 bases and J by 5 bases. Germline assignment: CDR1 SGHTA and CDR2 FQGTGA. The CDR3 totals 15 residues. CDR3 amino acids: CASSQGTSGSETQYF. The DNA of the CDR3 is TGTGCCAGCAGCCAGGGGACTAGCGGGAGTGAGACCCAGTACTTC.

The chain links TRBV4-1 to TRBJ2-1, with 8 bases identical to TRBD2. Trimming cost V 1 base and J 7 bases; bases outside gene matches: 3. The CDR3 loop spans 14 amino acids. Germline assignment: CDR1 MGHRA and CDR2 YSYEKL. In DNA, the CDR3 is TGCGCCAGCAGCCAAGTACTAGCGGTGAATGAGCAGTTCTTC. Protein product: CASSQVLAVNEQFF.

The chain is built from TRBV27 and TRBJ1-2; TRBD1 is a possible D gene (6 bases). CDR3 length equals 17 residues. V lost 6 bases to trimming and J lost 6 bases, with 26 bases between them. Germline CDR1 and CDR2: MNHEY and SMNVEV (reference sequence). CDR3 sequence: CASSLRPTGFSLDGYTF. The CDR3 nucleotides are TGTGCCAGCAGCCTCCGGCCGACAGGATTTAGTTTGGATGGCTACACCTTC.

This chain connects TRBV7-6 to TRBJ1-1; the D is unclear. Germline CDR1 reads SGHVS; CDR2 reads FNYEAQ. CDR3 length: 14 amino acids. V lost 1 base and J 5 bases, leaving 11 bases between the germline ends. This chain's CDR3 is CASSLVSRGTEAFF. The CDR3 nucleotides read TGTGCCAGCAGCTTAGTCTCGCGCGGGACTGAAGCTTTCTTT.

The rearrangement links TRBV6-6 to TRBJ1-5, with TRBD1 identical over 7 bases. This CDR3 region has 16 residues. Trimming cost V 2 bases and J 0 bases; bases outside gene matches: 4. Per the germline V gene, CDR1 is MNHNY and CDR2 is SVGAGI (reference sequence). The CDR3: CASSYDRVGSNQPQHF. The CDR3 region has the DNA TGTGCCAGCAGTTACGACAGGGTCGGTAGCAATCAGCCCCAGCATTTT.

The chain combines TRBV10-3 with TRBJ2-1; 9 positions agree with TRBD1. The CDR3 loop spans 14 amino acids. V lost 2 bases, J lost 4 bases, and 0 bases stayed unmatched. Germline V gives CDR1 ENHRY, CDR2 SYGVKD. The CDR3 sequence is CAISEGQGYNEQFF. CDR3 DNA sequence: TGTGCCATCAGTGAGGGACAGGGGTACAATGAGCAGTTCTTC.

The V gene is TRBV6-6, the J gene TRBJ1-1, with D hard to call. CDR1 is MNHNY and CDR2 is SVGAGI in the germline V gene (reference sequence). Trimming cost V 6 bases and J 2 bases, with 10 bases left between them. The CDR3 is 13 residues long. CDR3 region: CASRARANTEAFF. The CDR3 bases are TGTGCCAGCAGGGCAAGGGCTAACACTGAAGCTTTCTTT.

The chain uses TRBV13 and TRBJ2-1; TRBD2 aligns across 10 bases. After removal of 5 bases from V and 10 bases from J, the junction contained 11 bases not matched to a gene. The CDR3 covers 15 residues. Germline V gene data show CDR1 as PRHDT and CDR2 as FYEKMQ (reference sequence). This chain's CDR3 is CASSNSGTSVGEQFF. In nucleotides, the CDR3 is TGTGCCAGCAGCAACTCCGGGACTAGCGTAGGAGAGCAGTTCTTC.

The CDR3 loop reads CASSVDGLRGTDTQYF. The CDR3 DNA reads as TGTGCCAGTAGTGTGGACGGACTTCGAGGCACAGATACGCAGTATTTT. J is TRBJ2-3 and V is TRBV19, with a weak D call TRBD2 (5 bases). Germline V gene sequence: CDR1 LNHDA, CDR2 SQIVND (reference sequence). This CDR3 has 16 residues. The V and J ends lost 5 bases and 1 base respectively, with 16 bases between them.

CDR3 in amino acids: CASSEVGGNQPQHF. CDR3 DNA sequence: TGTGCCAGCAGTGAGGTGGGAGGGAATCAGCCCCAGCATTTT. V and J are TRBV2 and TRBJ1-5; D is uncertain. The CDR3 is made up of 14 amino acids. CDR1 and CDR2 (germline): SNHLY, FYNNEI. V was shortened by 3 bases and J by 4 bases, with 10 bases between the two germline ends.